Below are 20 T cell receptor beta chains sequenced from a single sample in a study of cytomegalovirus exposure and HLA in healthy donors. Primers for the PCR totalled 60 Vbeta and 13 Jbeta. This table comes from immunoSEQ multiplex PCR, and its TCRdb copy is limited to in-frame clones, with some not included. Here the sample spans some 30,000 clones, less than 55% being singletons. Sequencing used PBMCs. The receptors were sampled from a woman aged 50 to 65 in good health and CMV-seronegative.

This clone was seen more than once but under ten times. V and J are TRBV27 and TRBJ1-4; unclear D gene. The CDR3 extends over 14 amino acids. Germline CDR1 MNHEY, CDR2 SMNVEV (reference sequence). The V end was cut by 2 bases, the J end by 7 bases, with 11 bases between. Here the CDR3 DNA reads TGTGCCAGCAGTTTACGAGGGTATGGTGAAAAACTGTTTTTT. It yields the protein CASSLRGYGEKLFF.

The sample holds a few counts of this clone. This chain uses TRBV5-1 with TRBJ1-1; D is unclear. The CDR3 has 14 residues. Germline-derived CDR1 and CDR2 are SGHRS and YFSETQ. The germline V and J ends were trimmed by 1 base and 1 base, with 8 bases remaining between them. CDR3 coding DNA: TGCGCCAGCAGCTTGAATGTACAGAACACTGAAGCTTTCTTT. Translation gives CASSLNVQNTEAFF.

This clone was observed a handful of times. The J gene is TRBJ2-6, the V gene TRBV4-1; maybe TRBD2 (6 bases). The CDR3 is made up of 19 amino acids. Germline-derived CDR1 and CDR2 are MGHRA and YSYEKL. V shed 4 bases and J shed 0 bases, with 19 bases lying between them. Written as DNA, the CDR3 is TGCGCCAGCAGCCGGGAGGACACGACTCTAAGCTCTGGGGCCAACGTCCTGACTTTC. Its protein is CASSREDTTLSSGANVLTF.

On this clone: Other DNA sequences in the sample encode the same CDR3. The V and J genes are TRBV6-1 and TRBJ2-7; 11 bases match TRBD2. The germline V gene encodes CDR1 MNHNS and CDR2 SASEGT. This CDR3 contains 15 residues. V lost 0 bases and J lost 3; bases outside the gene matches: 1. Here the CDR3 reads CASSEALAGGYEQYF. CDR3 nucleotide sequence: TGTGCCAGCAGTGAAGCTCTAGCGGGGGGCTACGAGCAGTACTTC.

The gene calls are TRBV27 and TRBJ1-3; D remains ambiguous. Germline CDR1 and CDR2: MNHEY and SMNVEV (reference sequence). The CDR3 extends over 14 amino acids. Deletions cut 6 bases from V and 4 bases from J, with 13 bases between. The chain's CDR3 is CASRVDMSGNTIYF. The CDR3 coding sequence is TGTGCCAGCAGAGTCGACATGTCGGGAAACACCATATATTTT.

This clone has more than one count but fewer than ten. The chain links TRBV2 to TRBJ2-3, with 10 positions matching TRBD1. The CDR3 length is 15 residues. Germline V gives CDR1 SNHLY, CDR2 FYNNEI. V gave up 6 bases and J gave up 4 bases; unmatched junction bases: 7. For the CDR3, the DNA is TGTGCCAGCAGCAGACAGGGGGCGGTCTCAGATACGCAGTATTTT. It encodes CASSRQGAVSDTQYF.

This sequence joins TRBV11-2 and TRBJ2-7; the D gene is possibly TRBD2 (7 bases). Germline V gene data show CDR1 as SGHAT and CDR2 as FQNNGV. The germline V and J ends were trimmed by 5 bases and 9 bases, with 17 bases remaining between them. The CDR3 runs 13 residues. CDR3 DNA sequence: TGTGCCAGCAGCCCCCGGGGGGCTATTGGGCAGTACTTC. This encodes CASSPRGAIGQYF.

This clone appeared once. The rearrangement joins TRBV20-1 to TRBJ2-1; the match to TRBD2 covers 9 bases. After removal of 4 bases from V and 8 bases from J, the junction contained 0 bases not matched to a gene. Germline assignment: CDR1 DFQATT and CDR2 SNEGSKA (reference sequence). CDR3 length: 11 residues. CDR3: CSAKRGDEQFF. The CDR3 bases are TGCAGTGCTAAGCGGGGGGATGAGCAGTTCTTC.

The rearrangement uses TRBV25-1 and TRBJ1-2; D remains ambiguous. V was trimmed by 1 base and J by 1 base, leaving 7 bases between them. The germline gives CDR1 MGHDK, CDR2 SYGVNS. The CDR3 loop spans 14 amino acids. In nucleotides, the CDR3 is TGTGCCAGCAGTGAATCGGTCAATAACTATGGCTACACCTTC. Amino acids: CASSESVNNYGYTF.

This sequence joins TRBV2 and TRBJ2-3; 15 nucleotides align to TRBD2. CDR1 and CDR2 (germline): SNHLY, FYNNEI. The CDR3 contains 16 residues. Germline trimming cut 5 bases from V and 7 bases from J; bases unmatched to any gene: 7. The CDR3 sequence is CASSTRTSGGANTQYF. DNA for the CDR3: TGTGCCAGCAGTACCCGGACTAGCGGGGGGGCGAATACGCAGTATTTT. Full variable domain (remainder filled in from reference TRBV2 and TRBJ2-3): EPEVTQTPSHQVTQMGQEVILRCVPISNHLYFYWYRQILGQKVEFLVSFYNNEISEKSEIFDDQFSVERPDGSNFTLKIRSTKLEDSAMYFCASSTRTSGGANTQYFGPGTRLTVL.

As regards this clone: The junction and the germline gene differ at one end; a read error may be behind it. The chain joins TRBV6-4 to TRBJ2-7; a weak D match, TRBD2 (5 bases). The germline V gene has CDR1 MRHNA and CDR2 SNTAGT. The CDR3 has 14 residues. The CDR3 DNA reads TGTGCCAGCAGTCTAGATCCTAGCTCCTGCGAGCAGTACTTC. This sequence encodes CASSLDPSSCEQYF.

There are a few counts of this clone. The CDR3 loop is CASSLGQVNTEAFF. The CDR3 DNA reads as TGTGCCAGCAGCTTAGGACAGGTTAACACTGAAGCTTTCTTT. The chain links TRBV7-6 to TRBJ1-1; D might be TRBD1 (6 bases). Between the trimmed V and J ends, which lost 1 base and 2 bases, there was a span of 8 bases. The CDR3 is 14 residues long. CDR1 is SGHVS and CDR2 is FNYEAQ in the germline V gene.

J is TRBJ2-1 and V is TRBV18, with D possibly matching TRBD1 (5 bases). Looked up from germline, CDR1 is KGHSH and CDR2 is LQKENI. This CDR3 contains 14 residues. Trimming pared 8 bases from V and 4 bases from J, leaving 15 bases between. CDR3 loop: CASRPLDRYNEQFF. DNA for the CDR3: TGTGCCAGCCGCCCATTAGACAGATACAATGAGCAGTTCTTC. Full variable domain (outside the CDR3, taken from reference TRBV18 and TRBJ2-1): NAGVMQNPRHLVRRRGQEARLRCSPMKGHSHVYWYRQLPEEGLKFMVYLQKENIIDESGMPKERFSAEFPKEGPSILRIQQVVRGDSAAYFCASRPLDRYNEQFFGPGTRLTVL.

This clone was observed a handful of times. The chain joins TRBV2 to TRBJ2-2; D may be TRBD1 (5 bases). Germline CDR1 is SNHLY and CDR2 is FYNNEI. The V gene lost 6 bases and the J gene lost 5 bases, with 10 bases spanning the gap. The CDR3 is made up of 13 amino acids. CDR3 sequence reads: CASSASGTGELFF. CDR3 DNA sequence: TGTGCCAGCAGCGCCTCAGGGACCGGGGAGCTGTTTTTT.

The chain joins TRBV28 to TRBJ1-2; 9 bases match TRBD1. The germline V gene encodes CDR1 MDHEN and CDR2 SYDVKM. The CDR3 consists of 14 residues. With 4 bases clipped from V and 7 bases from J, the junction kept 7 bases outside the gene matches. CDR3 in amino acids: CASSSGTGIGGYTF. The CDR3 DNA sequence: TGTGCCAGCAGTTCCGGGACAGGGATCGGTGGCTACACCTTC.

The gene calls are TRBV27 and TRBJ1-1; the D is unclear. This CDR3 comprises 13 residues. The V gene lost 7 bases and the J gene lost 0 bases, with 9 bases spanning the gap. Germline V gene data show CDR1 as MNHEY and CDR2 as SMNVEV (reference sequence). As DNA, the CDR3 is TGTGCCAGCACCACCGGGATGAACACTGAAGCTTTCTTT. Translation gives CASTTGMNTEAFF.

The rearrangement uses TRBV7-6 and TRBJ2-1; TRBD2 agrees at 13 bases. Germline V gives CDR1 SGHVS, CDR2 FNYEAQ. V shed 5 bases and J 6 bases; nucleotides not matched to a gene: 7. The CDR3 runs 16 residues. The CDR3 spells CASSNRLAGGGNEQFF. The CDR3 region has the DNA TGTGCCAGCAGCAACAGACTAGCGGGGGGTGGCAATGAGCAGTTCTTC.

The V call is TRBV2, the J call TRBJ1-2; TRBD1 is a possible D gene (6 bases). The germline V gene encodes CDR1 SNHLY and CDR2 FYNNEI. Deletions cut 4 bases from V and 8 bases from J, with 14 bases between. This CDR3 comprises 13 residues. CDR3 nucleotide sequence: TGTGCCAGCAGTGTACAGGGATCCAAGGGCTACACCTTC. Its translation: CASSVQGSKGYTF. The whole variable domain, filled in from reference TRBV2 and TRBJ1-2, reads EPEVTQTPSHQVTQMGQEVILRCVPISNHLYFYWYRQILGQKVEFLVSFYNNEISEKSEIFDDQFSVERPDGSNFTLKIRSTKLEDSAMYFCASSVQGSKGYTFGSGTRLTVV.

This clone came up a few times. The chain is built from TRBV4-1 and TRBJ2-7; 7 nucleotides line up with TRBD1. The CDR3 loop spans 17 amino acids. Germline V gene lookup returns CDR1 MGHRA and CDR2 YSYEKL. J lost 0 bases, V lost 5 bases, and 13 bases had no gene match. CDR3 coding DNA: TGCGCCAGCAGCGTGGGACAGATGACGCTTTACTCCTACGAGCAGTACTTC. Protein product: CASSVGQMTLYSYEQYF.

This clone was seen a handful of times. This rearrangement joins TRBV6-5 to TRBJ1-6; no firm D call. This CDR3 is 15 amino acids long. Trimming took off 0 bases at V and 9 bases at J, with 12 bases between the two ends. Germline V gives CDR1 MNHEY, CDR2 SVGAGI. CDR3 DNA sequence: TGTGCCAGCAGTTACTCCTGGACTGCTGGTTCACCCCTCCACTTT. It is translated as CASSYSWTAGSPLHF.